This T cell receptor beta chain was found in a study of blood T cells in healthy people across ages. The CDR3 is made up of 17 amino acids. Trimming cost V 1 base and J 0 bases; bases outside gene matches: 7. A second 7 to 11 cycle PCR used barcoded and J-beta primers. From the 5' RACE reads, TCRdb called clonotypes with MiXCR, one entry per CDR3 protein. The sample consists of 850,000 to 1,000,000 distinct CDR3 sequences, approximately 49% of them appearing once. Every donor provided roughly 10 milliliters of peripheral blood. Total RNA extraction produced at least 5.5 micrograms (per sample) for the study.

Material for sequencing was blood. The V call is TRBV12-3 or TRBV12-4, the J call TRBJ2-7, with 9 bases lining up with TRBD1. This receptor was taken from a man aged 30-40 years in good health. The CDR3 region is CASSLGVGQGISYEQYF. The CDR3 coding sequence is TGTGCCAGCAGTTTAGGGGTCGGACAGGGGATCTCCTACGAGCAGTACTTC.